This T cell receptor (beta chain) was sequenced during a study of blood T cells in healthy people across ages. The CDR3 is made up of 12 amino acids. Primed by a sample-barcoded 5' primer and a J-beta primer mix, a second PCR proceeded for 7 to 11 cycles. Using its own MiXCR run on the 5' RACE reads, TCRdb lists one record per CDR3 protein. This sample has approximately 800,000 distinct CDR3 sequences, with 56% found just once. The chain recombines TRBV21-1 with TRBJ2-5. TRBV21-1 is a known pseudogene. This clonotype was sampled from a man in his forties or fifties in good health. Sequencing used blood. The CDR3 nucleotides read TGTGCCAGCAGCAAAGAGAAGGAAGTGCAGTACTTC. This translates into CASSKEKEVQYF.